This entry lists 32 T cell receptor beta chains sequenced from one sample in a study of molecular identifiers for immune sequencing clone quantification. TCRdb re-analysed the PCR reads in MiXCR, keeping a single row per CDR3 protein. Among under 650,000 distinct CDR3 sequences listed, around 20% were seen once. Sequenced input: naive CD8+ T cells from blood, with Jurkat cell RNA spiked in. Subset meaning: FACS-sorted CD8+CD4-CCR7+CD45RA+ naive T cells. Source of these receptors: a human donor in good health. Some libraries in this study had Jurkat cell RNA spiked in.

Many counts were recorded for this clonotype. This chain links TRBV20-1 with TRBJ2-1, with 10 bases aligning to TRBD2. The CDR3 has 17 residues. CDR1 DFQATT and CDR2 SNEGSKA come from the germline V gene (reference sequence). V dropped 3 bases and J dropped 1; count of bases not matched to a gene: 9. DNA for the CDR3: TGCAGTGCTAGGGTCAAGCGGGAGGGCCGTTCCTACAATGAGCAGTTCTTC. Protein product: CSARVKREGRSYNEQFF.

V and J are TRBV7-9 and TRBJ2-1; possibly TRBD1 or TRBD2 for D (5 bases each). This CDR3 has 15 amino acids. V dropped 10 bases and J dropped 4 bases, with 20 bases sitting between them. The germline V gene encodes CDR1 SEHNR and CDR2 FQNEAQ (reference sequence). The CDR3: CATGPTWDPYNEQFF. The CDR3 bases are TGTGCCACCGGTCCTACGTGGGACCCTTACAATGAGCAGTTCTTC.

In this sample, this clonotype turned up many times. The V gene is TRBV27, the J gene TRBJ2-2; the D is unclear. V gave up 6 bases and J gave up 3 bases, with 8 bases separating them. Germline V gene data show CDR1 as MNHEY and CDR2 as SMNVEV (reference sequence). There are 13 residues in the CDR3. The chain's CDR3 is CASRAFYTGELFF. The CDR3 coding sequence is TGTGCCAGCAGAGCTTTTTACACCGGGGAGCTGTTTTTT.

Concerning this clonotype itself: A much bigger clone sits one base away, suggesting this may be a read error. The V and J genes are TRBV11-2 and TRBJ2-7; TRBD1 agrees at 8 bases. The CDR3 has 16 amino acids. CDR1 and CDR2 (germline): SGHAT, FQNNGV. The CDR3 sequence: CVSRRTGTGPLYEQYF. The CDR3 DNA is TGTGTCAGCAGACGGACCGGGACAGGCCCTCTCTACGAGCAGTACTTC.

This clonotype occurred many times. The V call is TRBV11-2, the J call TRBJ2-7, with 10 nucleotides matching TRBD1. This CDR3 has 16 amino acids. Germline values: CDR1 SGHAT, CDR2 FQNNGV. The trim removed 4 bases at V and 4 bases at J, leaving 10 bases unmatched. CDR3 nucleotides: TGTGCCAGCAGCTCCTTCGGGACAGGGGTTGGGTACGAGCAGTACTTC. This codes for CASSSFGTGVGYEQYF.

Points on this clonotype: This may stem from a read error, because a much larger clone lies one nucleotide away. The chain uses TRBV5-6 and TRBJ1-1; D is perhaps TRBD1 (6 bases). This CDR3 is built from 14 residues. The germline V gene has CDR1 SGHDT and CDR2 YYEEEE. This CDR3 reads CASSRDTGTTETFF. CDR3 sequence (DNA): TGTGCCAGCAGCCGGGACACTGGAACGACTGAAACTTTCTTT.

This clonotype was observed once. This may be a read error, as it is one base from a much larger clone. It is likely a read error, because the conserved phenylalanine at the end of the CDR3 is missing. The J gene is TRBJ2-7, the V gene TRBV4-1, with D unresolved. The germline V and J ends were trimmed by 4 bases and 8 bases, with 6 bases remaining between them. Germline assignment: CDR1 MGHRA and CDR2 YSYEKL. The CDR3 runs 10 residues. The CDR3 DNA reads TGCGCCAGCAGCCCGCCCCAGCAGTACCTC. This sequence encodes CASSPPQQYL.

This clonotype showed up many times. This chain connects TRBV20-1 to TRBJ2-7; 11 bases match TRBD2. CDR3 length equals 19 residues. V lost 4 bases, J lost 2 bases, and 19 bases stayed unmatched. CDR1 DFQATT and CDR2 SNEGSKA come from the germline V gene (reference sequence). CDR3 DNA: TGCAGTGCTACGAGTGGTCTAGCGGGGGGCCCAAGGAGTCCCTACGAGCAGTACTTC. Amino acid sequence: CSATSGLAGGPRSPYEQYF.

This clonotype was observed many times. The chain is built from TRBV20-1 and TRBJ2-5, with D unclear. Germline V lookup: CDR1 DFQATT, CDR2 SNEGSKA (reference sequence). Trimming left V 3 bases short and J 5 bases short, with 7 bases between. The CDR3 extends over 11 amino acids. The CDR3 sequence is CSARYPETQYF. The CDR3 DNA is TGCAGTGCTAGGTACCCGGAGACCCAGTACTTC.

This clonotype appeared a few times. Since no conserved phenylalanine or tryptophan closes the CDR3, a read error is the likely cause. Here the CDR3 reads CASSQDPPGGRSEQYL. The DNA of the CDR3 is TGTGCCAGCAGCCAAGACCCTCCAGGGGGCAGAAGCGAGCAGTACCTC. This chain connects TRBV3-1 to TRBJ2-7; 8 bases agree with TRBD1. J was trimmed by 6 bases and V by 0 bases; bases with no gene match: 10. This CDR3 region has 16 residues. Germline values: CDR1 LGHDT, CDR2 YNNKEL (reference sequence).

Points on this clonotype: A much larger clone lies one base from this, so it may be a read error. This chain's CDR3 is CASNFYRDLSTEAFF. The DNA for the CDR3 is TGTGCCAGCAACTTCTACAGGGACTTGAGCACTGAAGCTTTCTTT. The rearrangement links TRBV27 to TRBJ1-1, with a possible D match to TRBD1 (6 bases). The germline V and J ends were trimmed by 7 bases and 4 bases, with 19 bases remaining between them. The CDR3 length is 15 residues. Germline V gene sequence: CDR1 MNHEY, CDR2 SMNVEV (reference sequence).

About this clonotype itself: This may stem from a read error, because a much larger clone lies one nucleotide away. The gene calls are TRBV7-9 and TRBJ2-7; 8 bases align to TRBD1. This CDR3 is 12 amino acids long. Germline V lookup: CDR1 SEHNR, CDR2 FQNEAQ (reference sequence). CDR3 sequence: CASRQGINERYF. The CDR3 DNA reads TGTGCCAGCCGACAGGGGATCAACGAGCGGTACTTC.

Of note for this clonotype: This may stem from a read error, because a much larger clone lies one nucleotide away. Likely a read error: the CDR3 ends without its conserved phenylalanine or tryptophan. This sequence joins TRBV5-6 and TRBJ1-3; 10 nucleotides agree with TRBD1. Germline loops: CDR1 SGHDT, CDR2 YYEEEE. Germline trimming cut 2 bases from V and 2 bases from J; bases unmatched to any gene: 1. The CDR3 is made up of 15 amino acids. The CDR3 protein is CASSFGTGAGNTIYS. In DNA form, the CDR3 reads TGTGCCAGCAGCTTCGGGACAGGGGCTGGAAACACCATATATTCT.

On this clonotype itself: Germline and junction disagree at one end, which may indicate a read error. The V call is TRBV27, the J call TRBJ1-2; possibly TRBD1 for D (5 bases). The germline gives CDR1 MNHEY, CDR2 SMNVEV (reference sequence). The length of the CDR3 is 13 residues. The CDR3 loop reads CASSLRGNYGYAF. CDR3 DNA: TGTGCCAGCAGTTTGCGGGGGAACTATGGCTACGCCTTC.

This chain links TRBV27 with TRBJ2-7; TRBD1 might be the D (6 bases). Germline CDR1 MNHEY, CDR2 SMNVEV (reference sequence). CDR3 length equals 16 residues. Trimming stripped 5 bases from V and 2 bases from J, with 19 bases between. The CDR3 DNA reads TGTGCCAGCAGTCCGTCGACAGGTTCCCTGCCCTACGAGCAGTACTTC. It codes for CASSPSTGSLPYEQYF.

This clonotype came up many times. The J gene is TRBJ1-4, the V gene TRBV6-6; D is unclear. CDR1 is MNHNY and CDR2 is SVGAGI in the germline V gene (reference sequence). Trimming pared 6 bases from V and 5 bases from J, leaving 7 bases between. The CDR3 extends over 12 amino acids. The CDR3 loop is CASREGNEKLFF. The CDR3 DNA reads as TGTGCCAGCAGGGAGGGCAATGAAAAACTGTTTTTT.

This clonotype has at least ten counts. The genes are TRBV9 and TRBJ2-3, with TRBD1 identical over 9 bases. CDR3 length equals 16 residues. V shed 4 bases, J shed 1 base, and the junction held 7 bases outside the gene matches. CDR1 and CDR2 from the germline V gene are SGDLS and YYNGEE. CDR3 in amino acids: CASSLTGGGGTDTQYF. The DNA for the CDR3 is TGTGCCAGCAGCCTCACAGGGGGCGGGGGCACAGATACGCAGTATTTT.

There are many counts of this clonotype. The J gene is TRBJ2-7, the V gene TRBV12-3 or TRBV12-4; tentatively, D is TRBD2 (5 bases). The CDR3 is 16 residues long. V was cut by 2 bases and J by 7 bases, with 21 bases left in between. In nucleotides, the CDR3 is TGTGCCAGCAGTTTATACATCAGCGGCCACTCGAGTGAGCAGTACTTC. It specifies CASSLYISGHSSEQYF.

As for this clonotype: A single base separates this from a much larger clone, so it may be a read error. V is TRBV5-1 and J is TRBJ2-1, with D uncertain. This CDR3 has 16 amino acids. The V gene's germline CDR1 is SGHRS and CDR2 YFSETQ. The CDR3 DNA follows: TGCGCCAGCAGCTTGGGGGCAGGCCCCTCCTACAATGAGCGGTTCTTC. This gives the protein CASSLGAGPSYNERFF.

This clonotype was picked up many times. The genes are TRBV6-2 or TRBV6-3 and TRBJ1-5; tentatively, D is TRBD1 (5 bases). The CDR3 is made up of 16 amino acids. V was shortened by 0 bases and J by 5 bases, with 14 bases between the two germline ends. The germline V gene encodes CDR1 MNHEY and CDR2 SVGEGT. Here the CDR3 DNA reads TGTGCCAGCAGTTACTCGGATCGGTTACAGGATCAGCCCCAGCATTTT. This codes for CASSYSDRLQDQPQHF.

This clonotype was observed at least ten times. The chain employs TRBV4-3 and TRBJ2-7; 8 bases align to TRBD1. The CDR3 is made up of 15 amino acids. V lost 1 base and J lost 1; bases outside the gene matches: 3. CDR1 and CDR2 (germline): LGHNA, YSLEER. DNA of the CDR3: TGCGCCAGCAGCCAAGTTGACAGGGGTTCCTACGAGCAGTACTTC. It codes for CASSQVDRGSYEQYF.

This clonotype was seen at least ten times. DNA for the CDR3: TGTGCCAGCAGCACCACAGGGGGCAGCACAGATACGCAGTATTTT. Amino acid sequence: CASSTTGGSTDTQYF. J is TRBJ2-3 and V is TRBV7-9, with 9 positions matching TRBD1. Germline V gene lookup returns CDR1 SEHNR and CDR2 FQNEAQ (reference sequence). This CDR3 comprises 15 residues. V dropped 5 bases and J dropped 0; count of bases not matched to a gene: 3. Full variable domain (remainder filled in from reference TRBV7-9 and TRBJ2-3): DTGVSQNPRHKITKRGQNVTFRCDPISEHNRLYWYRQTLGQGPEFLTYFQNEAQLEKSRLLSDRFSAERPKGSFSTLEIQRTEQGDSAMYLCASSTTGGSTDTQYFGPGTRLTVL.

A word on this clonotype: A much bigger clone sits one base away, suggesting this may be a read error. The chain uses TRBV27 and TRBJ2-7; 11 bases are shared with TRBD2. The CDR3 sequence is 15 residues long. Per germline, CDR1 MNHEY and CDR2 SMNVEV (reference sequence). With 7 bases clipped from V and 6 bases from J, the junction kept 11 bases outside the gene matches. In DNA, the CDR3 is TGTGCCAGCACGTCGATAGCGGGAGGGCCGCCCGAGCAGTACTTC. Amino acid sequence: CASTSIAGGPPEQYF.

A word on this clonotype: A single base separates this from a much larger clone, so it may be a read error. This CDR3 reads CTSSLDPRQISTELFF. Here the CDR3 DNA reads TGTACCAGCAGCTTAGACCCAAGACAGATTTCTACGGAACTGTTTTTT. The chain employs TRBV7-9 and TRBJ1-4; maybe TRBD1 (5 bases). The CDR3 is 16 amino acids. The germline gives CDR1 SEHNR, CDR2 FQNEAQ (reference sequence).

J is TRBJ2-2 and V is TRBV4-1; a possible D gene is TRBD2 (6 bases). Germline CDR1 MGHRA, CDR2 YSYEKL. The ends were cut back, 0 bases at V and 1 base at J, with 9 bases in the middle. This CDR3 is built from 16 residues. The CDR3 coding sequence is TGCGCCAGCAGCCAAGATCGGGGGTGGAACACCGGGGAGCTGTTTTTT. Protein product: CASSQDRGWNTGELFF.

This chain uses TRBV27 with TRBJ1-1; D is uncertain. V lost 7 bases and J 4 bases, leaving 13 bases between the germline ends. CDR1 is MNHEY and CDR2 is SMNVEV in the germline V gene (reference sequence). CDR3 length equals 13 residues. As DNA, the CDR3 is TGTGCCAGCACCAGAGGGCCTAGCACTGAAGCTTTCTTT. Protein sequence: CASTRGPSTEAFF.

This clonotype showed up many times. This chain uses TRBV7-9 with TRBJ2-7, with D possibly matching TRBD1 (5 bases). Germline V gene sequence: CDR1 SEHNR, CDR2 FQNEAQ (reference sequence). The CDR3 loop spans 16 amino acids. The V and J ends lost 1 base and 0 bases respectively, with 13 bases between them. CDR3 amino acids: CASSLGLGDSSYEQYF. CDR3 in DNA: TGTGCCAGCAGCTTAGGATTAGGAGACAGCTCCTACGAGCAGTACTTC.

The rearrangement uses TRBV29-1 and TRBJ2-1; the D is unclear. V shed 2 bases and J shed 5 bases, with 4 bases lying between them. This CDR3 has 11 amino acids. CDR1 and CDR2 from the germline V gene are SQVTM and ANQGSEA. The DNA for the CDR3 is TGCAGCGTTGAACGGAACAATGAGCAGTTCTTC. Its translation is CSVERNNEQFF.

For this clonotype: At one end, the junction sequence differs from germline, possibly due to a read error. The V and J genes are TRBV7-3 and TRBJ2-5; D possibly matches TRBD1 or TRBD2 (5 bases each). The CDR3 is made up of 14 amino acids. Germline-derived CDR1 and CDR2 are SGHTA and FQGTGA. CDR3 sequence reads: CACSLTGGEETQYF. The CDR3 nucleotides are TGTGCCTGCAGCTTAACTGGGGGTGAGGAGACCCAGTACTTC.

The V and J genes are TRBV11-1 and TRBJ1-2; D possibly corresponds to TRBD1 (5 bases). Germline loops: CDR1 SGHAT, CDR2 FQDESV (reference sequence). Between the trimmed V and J ends, which lost 2 bases and 4 bases, there was a span of 11 bases. This CDR3 has 14 amino acids. This CDR3 reads CASSLLQGGYGYTF. The CDR3 bases are TGTGCCAGCAGCTTATTGCAGGGCGGCTATGGCTACACCTTC. Supplemented by reference TRBV11-1 and TRBJ1-2, the full variable domain reads EAEVAQSPRYKITEKSQAVAFWCDPISGHATLYWYRQILGQGPELLVQFQDESVVDDSQLPKDRFSAERLKGVDSTLKIQPAELGDSAMYLCASSLLQGGYGYTFGSGTRLTVV.

This clonotype was recorded at least ten times. The chain has TRBV9 and TRBJ1-5; no firm D call. Between the trimmed V and J ends, which lost 0 bases and 6 bases, there was a span of 10 bases. The CDR3 length is 14 residues. Germline V gives CDR1 SGDLS, CDR2 YYNGEE. CDR3 loop: CASSVGSEFQPQHF. CDR3 sequence (DNA): TGTGCCAGCAGCGTAGGGAGTGAATTTCAGCCCCAGCATTTT.

This clonotype was detected many times. The V gene is TRBV7-8, the J gene TRBJ2-7; TRBD2 aligns across 9 bases. Per the germline V gene, CDR1 is SGHVS and CDR2 is FQNEAQ. The V gene end was trimmed by 5 bases and the J gene end by 2 bases; junction bases not matched to a gene: 4. This CDR3 spans 14 amino acids. CDR3 in amino acids: CASSPSGAPYEQYF. The CDR3, as DNA: TGTGCCAGCAGCCCTAGCGGGGCGCCCTACGAGCAGTACTTC.